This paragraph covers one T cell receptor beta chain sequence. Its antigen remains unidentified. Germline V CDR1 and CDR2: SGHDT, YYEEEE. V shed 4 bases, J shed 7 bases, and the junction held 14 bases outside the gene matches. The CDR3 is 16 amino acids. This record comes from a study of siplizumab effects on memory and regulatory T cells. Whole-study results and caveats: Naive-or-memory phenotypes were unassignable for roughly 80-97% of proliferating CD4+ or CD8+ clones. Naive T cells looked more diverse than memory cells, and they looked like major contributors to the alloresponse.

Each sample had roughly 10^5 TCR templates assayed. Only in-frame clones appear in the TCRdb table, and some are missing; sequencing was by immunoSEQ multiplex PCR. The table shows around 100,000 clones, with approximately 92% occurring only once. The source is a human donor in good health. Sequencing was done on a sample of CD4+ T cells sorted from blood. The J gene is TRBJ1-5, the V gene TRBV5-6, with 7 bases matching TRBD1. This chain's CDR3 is CASSAGDRTVAQPQHF. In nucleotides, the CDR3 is TGTGCCAGCAGCGCAGGGGACAGAACAGTGGCCCAGCCCCAGCATTTT.